Included here is one T cell receptor beta chain sequence, with context. The antigen is undetermined. This record comes from a study of radiotherapy plus CTLA-4 blockade in lung cancer. Across the study: Disease control was achieved by 31% of patients, and objective responses by about 19%.

Trimming cost V 0 bases and J 5 bases; bases outside gene matches: 8. This CDR3 is built from 16 residues. Germline V gene data show CDR1 as SGHTA and CDR2 as FQGNSA. CTLA-4 blockade with ipilimumab, together with focal radiation, was given to patients with chemo-refractory metastatic non-small-cell lung cancer. Regarding the study as a whole: With interferon-beta, early dynamics of blood T cell clones were reported to best predict response.

The method was immunoSEQ multiplex PCR; TCRdb's version includes in-frame clones alone and lacks a portion of them. The sample gives 9,500 to 15,000 clones, about 88% of which show up once; over 25% is in the top ten. The chain combines TRBV7-2 with TRBJ2-5; 8 bases line up with TRBD2. This specimen consisted of peripheral blood, obtained from a patient treated with radiotherapy plus ipilimumab. The sequence was obtained from a human donor with non-small cell lung cancer that progressed on radiotherapy plus ipilimumab. The CDR3 here is CASSLAGLALRETQYF. DNA of the CDR3: TGTGCCAGCAGCTTAGCCGGACTAGCCCTCCGGGAGACCCAGTACTTC.